These 9 T cell receptor beta chains share one sample of origin, sequenced in a study of blood T cell repertoires in COVID-19. Here immunoSEQ multiplex PCR was the method, and the copy in TCRdb shows in-frame clones only, minus some. The table includes around 86,000 clones, about 87% detected once. Sequenced sample: peripheral blood. These receptors all come from a human donor with acute or convalescent COVID-19. The donor label of this sample is uncertain.

CDR3 amino acids: CASSYSGGNTIYF. CDR3 sequence (DNA): TGTGCCAGCAGTTACTCGGGCGGAAACACCATATATTTT. The V gene is TRBV6-5, the J gene TRBJ1-3; D gene ambiguous. The germline V and J ends were trimmed by 0 bases and 4 bases, with 4 bases remaining between them. The length of the CDR3 is 13 residues. Germline V CDR1 and CDR2: MNHEY, SVGAGI.

The chain has TRBV5-1 and TRBJ1-3; tentatively, D is TRBD1 (5 bases). Trimming removed 7 bases at V and 8 bases at J, with 13 bases between. This CDR3 has 12 residues. Germline loops: CDR1 SGHRS, CDR2 YFSETQ. The CDR3 is CASAGWGDTIYF. As DNA, the CDR3 is TGCGCCAGCGCAGGTTGGGGGGACACCATATATTTT.

The DNA for the CDR3 is TGTGCCAGCTCCGGGACAGGGCTTAATGAGCAGTTCTTC. It specifies CASSGTGLNEQFF. V usage is TRBV6-5 and J usage is TRBJ2-1; 9 bases are a match to TRBD1. The CDR3 is 13 residues long. CDR1 is MNHEY, CDR2 SVGAGI, per germline. Trimming at V came to 8 bases and at J to 7 bases, leaving 6 bases not matched to a gene.

The chain carries TRBV7-9 and TRBJ2-7, with 8 positions matching TRBD1. CDR1 SEHNR and CDR2 FQNEAQ come from the germline V gene (reference sequence). The V segment lost 8 bases and the J segment 0 bases; nucleotides outside the gene matches: 6. The CDR3 length is 14 residues. For the CDR3, the DNA is TGTGCCAGCCCACCGGGACAGGACTCCTACGAGCAGTACTTC. Translation: CASPPGQDSYEQYF.

The chain links TRBV4-2 to TRBJ1-2; TRBD1 agrees at 10 bases. The V and J ends lost 1 base and 4 bases, in that order; junction bases with no gene match: 3. The CDR3 runs 15 residues. CDR1 is LGHNA and CDR2 is YNFKEQ in the germline V gene. The DNA for the CDR3 is TGTGCCAGCAGCCAAGTTGGGACAGGGGCCTATGGCTACACCTTC. Its translation is CASSQVGTGAYGYTF.

This clone was seen just once. This sequence joins TRBV10-2 and TRBJ2-2, with D possibly being TRBD2 (6 bases). Germline V gene sequence: CDR1 WSHSY, CDR2 SAAADI. The CDR3 has 18 amino acids. Trimming removed 4 bases from V and 4 bases from J, with 22 bases in between. CDR3 sequence (DNA): TGCGCCAGCAGTGGGGGCCCCAGGGCAGGGAGGCCCACCGGGGAGCTGTTTTTT. This gives the protein CASSGGPRAGRPTGELFF.

The rearrangement joins TRBV27 to TRBJ1-2, with 10 bases fitting TRBD1. V gave up 7 bases and J gave up 5 bases; unmatched junction bases: 10. Germline-derived CDR1 and CDR2 are MNHEY and SMNVEV (reference sequence). This CDR3 comprises 15 residues. CDR3: CASNRQGAQKYGYTF. CDR3 nucleotide sequence: TGTGCCAGCAATCGACAGGGGGCCCAGAAATATGGCTACACCTTC.

The J gene is TRBJ2-7, the V gene TRBV29-1, with no clear D. Germline V gene data show CDR1 as SQVTM and CDR2 as ANQGSEA. The CDR3 contains 11 residues. V was trimmed by 1 base and J by 4 bases, leaving 5 bases between them. The CDR3 reads CSVEGTYEQYF. CDR3 in DNA: TGCAGCGTTGAAGGTACTTACGAGCAGTACTTC.

V is TRBV18 and J is TRBJ1-4, with TRBD1 as a possible D gene (6 bases). The germline V and J ends were trimmed by 1 base and 6 bases, with 15 bases remaining between them. Germline-derived CDR1 and CDR2 are KGHSH and LQKENI. The CDR3 extends over 16 amino acids. The CDR3 DNA reads TGTGCCAGCTCACCACAAAATCAACAGGGTCATGAAAAACTGTTTTTT. This translates into CASSPQNQQGHEKLFF.